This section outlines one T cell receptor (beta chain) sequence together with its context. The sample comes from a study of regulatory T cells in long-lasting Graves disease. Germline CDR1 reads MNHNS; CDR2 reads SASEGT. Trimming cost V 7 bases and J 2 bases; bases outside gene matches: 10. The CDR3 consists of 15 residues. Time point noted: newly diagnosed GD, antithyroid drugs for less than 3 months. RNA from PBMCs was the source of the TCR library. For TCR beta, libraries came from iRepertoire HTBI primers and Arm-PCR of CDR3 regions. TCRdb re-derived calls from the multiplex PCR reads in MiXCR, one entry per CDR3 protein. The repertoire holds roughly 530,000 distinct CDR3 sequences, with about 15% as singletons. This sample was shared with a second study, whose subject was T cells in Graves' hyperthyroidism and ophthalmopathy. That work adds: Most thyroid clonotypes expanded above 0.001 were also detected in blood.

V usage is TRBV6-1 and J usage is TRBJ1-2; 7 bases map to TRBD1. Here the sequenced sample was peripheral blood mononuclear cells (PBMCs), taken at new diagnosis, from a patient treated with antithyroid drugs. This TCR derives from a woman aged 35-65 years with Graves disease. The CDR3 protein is CASNGRGQANYGYTF. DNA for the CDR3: TGTGCCAGCAATGGGCGTGGACAGGCCAACTATGGCTACACCTTC.